This is a list of T cell receptor beta chains from one sample in a study of human T cells and chemical hapten exposure. TCRdb itself ran the RACE reads through MiXCR, one entry per CDR3 protein. Found here are fewer than 65,000 distinct CDR3 sequences, 8.5% to 10% of them singletons; the top ten hold more than 13%. The source material was whole blood, sampled in connection with sensitization to the hapten diphenylcyclopropenone (DPC). Receptors were obtained from a middle-aged woman with alopecia areata. Some clones in this sample may be carry-over from other donors' samples. Both conserved end residues are part of each CDR3. The order of the fields is D gene, clone size, J gene, V gene, CDR3 length, CDR3 DNA, CDR3 protein. The D gene is left open where the match is weak. Size is omitted from some rows. Given values are once, few, many or a class for expanded clones.

d_call: -
clone_size: many
j_call: TRBJ1-1
v_call: TRBV2
cdr3_length: 13
cdr3_nt: TGTGCCAGCACGGCCGGGGATCTCACTGAAGCTTTCTTT
cdr3_aa: CASTAGDLTEAFF

d_call: -
clone_size: many
j_call: TRBJ1-6
v_call: TRBV9
cdr3_length: 13
cdr3_nt: TGTGCCAGCAGCGCAGAGCCCGCGGGGGGCCTCCACTTT
cdr3_aa: CASSAEPAGGLHF

d_call: -
clone_size: few
j_call: TRBJ1-4
v_call: TRBV7-9
cdr3_length: 16
cdr3_nt: TGTGCCAGCAGCTTAGGCGAGGGGCGAGCTAATGAAAAACTGTTTTTT
cdr3_aa: CASSLGEGRANEKLFF

d_call: -
clone_size: many
j_call: TRBJ2-3
v_call: TRBV7-2
cdr3_length: 15
cdr3_nt: TGTGCCAGCAGCTGGGGCGCTAGCTTGGAAGATACGCAGTATTTT
cdr3_aa: CASSWGASLEDTQYF

d_call: -
clone_size: few
j_call: TRBJ1-5
v_call: TRBV20-1
cdr3_length: 14
cdr3_nt: TGCAGTGCTAGATTTCAGGGGCGCAATCAGCCCCAGCATTTT
cdr3_aa: CSARFQGRNQPQHF

d_call: -
clone_size: -
j_call: TRBJ2-7
v_call: TRBV13
cdr3_length: 15
cdr3_nt: TGTGCCAGCAGCTTGGGGATTCAATCGTCCTACGAGCAGTACTTC
cdr3_aa: CASSLGIQSSYEQYF

d_call: -
clone_size: -
j_call: TRBJ1-4
v_call: TRBV20-1
cdr3_length: 13
cdr3_nt: TGCAGTGCTAGACTGACTACAAATGAAAAACTGTTTTTT
cdr3_aa: CSARLTTNEKLFF

d_call: -
clone_size: -
j_call: TRBJ2-5
v_call: TRBV11-2
cdr3_length: 20
cdr3_nt: TGTGCCAGCACCCCAAGCTCTGAGTCAGGGAATAGTATGGGTCAAGAGACCCAGTACTTC
cdr3_aa: CASTPSSESGNSMGQETQYF

d_call: TRBD1
clone_size: few
j_call: TRBJ2-5
v_call: TRBV4-1
cdr3_length: 15
cdr3_nt: TGCGCCAGCAGCCCGCAACAGGGGATTGGAGAGACCCAGTACTTC
cdr3_aa: CASSPQQGIGETQYF

d_call: -
clone_size: -
j_call: TRBJ1-5
v_call: TRBV6-5
cdr3_length: 16
cdr3_nt: TGTGCCAGCATGTTAAGTTCGCGGGGAAGCAATCAGCCCCAGCATTTT
cdr3_aa: CASMLSSRGSNQPQHF

d_call: TRBD1
clone_size: many
j_call: TRBJ2-1
v_call: TRBV4-1
cdr3_length: 15
cdr3_nt: TGCGCCAGCAGCCAAAGACAGGGATCCTACAATGAGCAGTTCTTC
cdr3_aa: CASSQRQGSYNEQFF

d_call: -
clone_size: -
j_call: TRBJ2-2
v_call: TRBV9
cdr3_length: 14
cdr3_nt: TGTGCCAGCAGCGTAAATCGGGGAAGCGGGGAGCTGTTTTTT
cdr3_aa: CASSVNRGSGELFF

d_call: -
clone_size: many
j_call: TRBJ1-2
v_call: TRBV27
cdr3_length: 15
cdr3_nt: TGTGCCAGCAGTTTATCGGAGGGGGAGATCTATGGCTACACCTTC
cdr3_aa: CASSLSEGEIYGYTF

d_call: TRBD2
clone_size: -
j_call: TRBJ2-2
v_call: TRBV7-9
cdr3_length: 15
cdr3_nt: TGTGCCAGCAGCTATAGCGGGGGGAACACCGGGGAGCTGTTTTTT
cdr3_aa: CASSYSGGNTGELFF

d_call: TRBD2
clone_size: many
j_call: TRBJ2-1
v_call: TRBV11-3
cdr3_length: 15
cdr3_nt: TGTGCCAGCAGTTCGGGACTAGCGGGGGGGAGTGAGCAGTTCTTC
cdr3_aa: CASSSGLAGGSEQFF

d_call: -
clone_size: few
j_call: TRBJ2-7
v_call: TRBV15
cdr3_length: 14
cdr3_nt: TGTGCCACCAGCAGAGAAACAGCGTCCTACGAGCAGTACTTC
cdr3_aa: CATSRETASYEQYF

d_call: -
clone_size: -
j_call: TRBJ1-1
v_call: TRBV12-3/TRBV12-4
cdr3_length: 14
cdr3_nt: TGTGCCAGCAGCTCCCTCGGACTAGACACTGAAGCTTTCTTT
cdr3_aa: CASSSLGLDTEAFF